A single sample is the source of the 10 T cell receptor beta chains below, sequenced in a study. One entry per CDR3 protein results from TCRdb running MiXCR on the RT-PCR reads. This sample yields about 680,000 distinct CDR3 sequences, of which around 14% are seen a single time; 3.6% belongs to the top ten. The sequenced sample consisted of memory CD4+ T cells from blood. Receptors originate from a female donor in good health, serving as a healthy control.

This clonotype has at least ten counts. The rearrangement uses TRBV4-3 and TRBJ2-7; weak D call: TRBD2 (6 bases). The CDR3 consists of 14 residues. Germline-derived CDR1 and CDR2 are LGHNA and YSLEER. V gave up 0 bases and J gave up 3 bases, with 9 bases separating them. CDR3 sequence: CASSQDGGFYEQYF. The CDR3 DNA reads TGCGCCAGCAGCCAAGACGGGGGTTTCTACGAGCAGTACTTC.

The chain joins TRBV18 to TRBJ1-2; possible D gene TRBD1, 6 bases. This CDR3 has 14 residues. The V end was cut by 0 bases, the J end by 7 bases, with 12 bases between. Germline lookup yields CDR1 KGHSH and CDR2 LQKENI. This CDR3 is CASSPPASGAGYTF. DNA for the CDR3: TGTGCCAGCTCACCACCAGCTTCGGGGGCTGGCTACACCTTC.

In this sample, this clonotype turned up many times. The chain combines TRBV27 with TRBJ2-2; D gene unclear. This CDR3 comprises 15 residues. Trimming shortened V by 2 bases and J by 0 bases, and 7 bases separated the two germline ends. The germline V gene encodes CDR1 MNHEY and CDR2 SMNVEV (reference sequence). In DNA form, the CDR3 reads TGTGCCAGCAGTTTAAACAGCGCGAACACCGGGGAGCTGTTTTTT. It yields the protein CASSLNSANTGELFF.

This clonotype was seen at least ten times. The chain uses TRBV6-5 and TRBJ2-7; D gene ambiguous. The CDR3 runs to 13 residues. V dropped 2 bases and J dropped 7 bases, with 12 bases sitting between them. Germline V CDR1 and CDR2: MNHEY, SVGAGI. DNA of the CDR3: TGTGCCAGCAGTTACCCCCCAATGGCAGAGCAGTACTTC. It specifies CASSYPPMAEQYF.

Of note for this clonotype: A much larger clone is a single base away; this may be a read error. The gene calls are TRBV4-2 and TRBJ1-3; tentative D call: TRBD1 (6 bases). Germline V lookup: CDR1 LGHNA, CDR2 YNFKEQ. The CDR3 spans 16 residues. CDR3 in amino acids: CSSSLKGVLDGNTIYF. CDR3 bases: TGTTCCAGCAGCCTCAAGGGGGTACTGGACGGAAACACCATATATTTT.

This clonotype was picked up a small number of times. This rearrangement joins TRBV6-5 to TRBJ2-1; 7 nucleotides match TRBD2. The CDR3 runs to 14 residues. Unmatched junction bases numbered 3, after V lost 0 bases and J lost 7 bases. Germline V lookup: CDR1 MNHEY, CDR2 SVGAGI. The CDR3 region is CASSYSRGINEQFF. Written as DNA, the CDR3 is TGTGCCAGCAGTTACTCGCGGGGGATTAATGAGCAGTTCTTC.

This clonotype was recorded a few times. The rearrangement links TRBV15 to TRBJ1-6; D is possibly TRBD1 (5 bases). Between the trimmed V and J ends, which lost 8 bases and 5 bases, there was a span of 10 bases. The germline gives CDR1 LNHNV, CDR2 YYDKDF (reference sequence). The CDR3 runs 13 residues. Written as DNA, the CDR3 is TGTGCCACCGGGGGTTTCAATAATTCACCCCTCCACTTT. Its protein is CATGGFNNSPLHF.

This clonotype was seen repeatedly, ten times or more. This rearrangement joins TRBV15 to TRBJ2-5, with a tentative D call TRBD2 (5 bases). CDR1 is LNHNV and CDR2 is YYDKDF in the germline V gene (reference sequence). The CDR3 length is 12 residues. V was shortened by 0 bases and J by 10 bases, with 9 bases between the two germline ends. The CDR3 is CATSREGSVQYF. In nucleotides, the CDR3 is TGTGCCACCAGCAGAGAGGGGAGCGTCCAGTACTTC.

Many counts were recorded for this clonotype. This chain links TRBV7-9 with TRBJ2-3, with D possibly TRBD1 on 6 matching bases. Germline V gene sequence: CDR1 SEHNR, CDR2 FQNEAQ (reference sequence). Trimming took 5 bases from V and 8 from J, leaving 20 bases between them. The CDR3 loop spans 15 amino acids. The CDR3 reads CASSQSGDLTATQYF. The CDR3, as DNA: TGTGCCAGCAGCCAATCAGGGGATCTGACGGCTACGCAGTATTTT.

This clonotype came up many times. The CDR3: CSARLGPRWSPLHF. CDR3 DNA: TGCAGTGCTAGGTTGGGCCCCCGGTGGTCACCCCTCCACTTT. V usage is TRBV20-1 and J usage is TRBJ1-6, with D hard to call. Germline V lookup: CDR1 DFQATT, CDR2 SNEGSKA (reference sequence). The CDR3 consists of 14 residues. V lost 3 bases and J lost 10, with 16 bases in between.